This T cell receptor (beta chain) was found in a study of blood T cell repertoires in COVID-19. Clones were read by immunoSEQ multiplex PCR, and TCRdb kept only the in-frame ones, dropping some. The table shows hundreds of thousands of clones, with approximately 89% occurring only once. This TCR was recovered from a man aged 18 to 30 with COVID-19, enrolled during active disease. The material sequenced was peripheral blood.

This CDR3 reads CASSTRGETQYF. For the CDR3, the DNA is TGTGCCAGTAGTACCCGGGGGGAGACCCAGTACTTC. The rearrangement joins TRBV19 to TRBJ2-5; possible D gene TRBD2, 6 bases. V was clipped by 4 bases and J by 5 bases, with 8 bases between them. CDR3 size: 12 residues. Germline V gives CDR1 LNHDA, CDR2 SQIVND (reference sequence).